Below are 13 T cell receptor beta chains sequenced from a single sample in a study of cytomegalovirus exposure and HLA in healthy donors. PCR was performed using 60 Vbeta and 13 Jbeta primers. Assay used: immunoSEQ multiplex PCR; TCRdb lists only in-frame clones, some missing. The sample shows fewer than 85,000 clones, 72% of them seen only once. The sample consisted of PBMCs. Every receptor here comes from a woman aged 40 to 50 in good health and CMV-seropositive.

The chain is built from TRBV5-1 and TRBJ1-1, with D maybe TRBD1 (6 bases). Trimming cost V 4 bases and J 3 bases, with 13 bases left between them. The germline gives CDR1 SGHRS, CDR2 YFSETQ. CDR3 length: 14 amino acids. CDR3 bases: TGCGCCAGCAGCCCAGGACAGAGGGACACTGAAGCTTTCTTT. This sequence encodes CASSPGQRDTEAFF. Full variable domain (outside the CDR3, taken from reference TRBV5-1 and TRBJ1-1): KAGVTQTPRYLIKTRGQQVTLSCSPISGHRSVSWYQQTPGQGLQFLFEYFSETQRNKGNFPGRFSGRQFSNSRSEMNVSTLELGDSALYLCASSPGQRDTEAFFGQGTRLTVV.

The chain has TRBV7-3 and TRBJ2-3, with 16 positions matching TRBD2. From germline, CDR1 is SGHTA and CDR2 FQGTGA. The CDR3 covers 17 residues. Trimming removed 0 bases from V and 7 bases from J; junction bases left unmatched: 4. The CDR3 loop is CASSLTGTSGGAHTQYF. For the CDR3, the DNA is TGTGCCAGCAGCTTAACGGGGACTAGCGGGGGGGCTCATACGCAGTATTTT.

This chain joins TRBV10-3 and TRBJ1-4; 8 bases fit TRBD1. There are 17 residues in the CDR3. Germline CDR1 is ENHRY and CDR2 is SYGVKD. Losses at the gene ends were 6 bases for V and 5 bases for J; bases not matched to a gene: 14. The CDR3 DNA reads TGTGCCATCAGCCAACCCCCCGGACAGGGCTTGAATGAAAAACTGTTTTTT. Protein: CAISQPPGQGLNEKLFF.

This clone was observed a handful of times. This CDR3 is CASSKRGAYNEQFF. CDR3 bases: TGTGCCAGCAGTAAGCGGGGGGCGTACAATGAGCAGTTCTTC. The rearrangement joins TRBV6-5 to TRBJ2-1; 9 bases are a match to TRBD2. V shed 5 bases, J shed 4 bases, and the junction held 3 bases outside the gene matches. In germline, CDR1 is MNHEY, CDR2 SVGAGI. The CDR3 sequence is 14 residues long.

The V and J genes are TRBV12-2 and TRBJ1-2; the table assigns TRBD1, which was not confirmed against the DNA. TRBV12-2 is given as a pseudogene. CDR3 length: 15 amino acids. The CDR3 sequence: CASRSPGQAPHGYTF. In DNA form, the CDR3 reads TGTGCAAGTCGCTCCCCGGGACAGGCTCCTCATGGCTACACCTTC.

This clone was counted between two and nine times. This sequence joins TRBV2 and TRBJ1-1, with D perhaps TRBD1 (5 bases). This CDR3 has 13 amino acids. Germline values: CDR1 SNHLY, CDR2 FYNNEI. Between the trimmed V and J ends, which lost 5 bases and 3 bases, there was a span of 10 bases. In nucleotides, the CDR3 is TGTGCCAGCAGTTGGGGGAGGGACACTGAAGCTTTCTTT. Translation gives CASSWGRDTEAFF.

The chain recombines TRBV7-8 with TRBJ2-1; D gene uncertain. The CDR3 extends over 11 amino acids. Germline V lookup: CDR1 SGHVS, CDR2 FQNEAQ. V was trimmed by 5 bases and J by 14 bases, leaving 13 bases between them. Written as DNA, the CDR3 is TGTGCCAGCAGCCTCGGTAGATTGGAGTTCTTC. Translating gives CASSLGRLEFF.

The V gene is TRBV14, the J gene TRBJ1-2; no clear D. The germline V gene encodes CDR1 SGHDN and CDR2 FVKESK. The CDR3 has 13 residues. V was pared by 7 bases and J by 8 bases, with 17 bases between. The CDR3 DNA reads as TGTGCCAGCACCCTCGGAGGCCGCCTGGGCTACACCTTC. Amino acids: CASTLGGRLGYTF. Variable domain in full (rest from reference TRBV14 and TRBJ1-2): EAGVTQFPSHSVIEKGQTVTLRCDPISGHDNLYWYRRVMGKEIKFLLHFVKESKQDESGMPNNRFLAERTGGTYSTLKVQPAELEDSGVYFCASTLGGRLGYTFGSGTRLTVV.

V is TRBV9 and J is TRBJ2-5; no clear D gene. Germline assignment: CDR1 SGDLS and CDR2 YYNGEE. The V gene lost 3 bases and the J gene lost 3 bases, with 3 bases spanning the gap. The CDR3 has 11 residues. CDR3 loop: CASSAKETQYF. The CDR3 bases are TGTGCCAGCAGCGCCAAAGAGACCCAGTACTTC.

This clone was counted only a few times. The chain recombines TRBV5-4 with TRBJ1-4; 8 bases align to TRBD1. Germline V lookup: CDR1 SGHNT, CDR2 YYREEE (reference sequence). The CDR3 spans 14 residues. The J segment lost 7 bases and the V segment lost 2 bases, leaving 4 bases of the junction unmatched. In DNA form, the CDR3 reads TGTGCCAGCAGCTTTGACAGGGGAGTTGAAAAACTGTTTTTT. Translated, it gives CASSFDRGVEKLFF.

The chain links TRBV5-1 to TRBJ1-1; TRBD1 might be the D (6 bases). Germline loops: CDR1 SGHRS, CDR2 YFSETQ. V was cut by 3 bases and J by 2 bases, with 11 bases left in between. CDR3 length equals 14 residues. CDR3 sequence (DNA): TGCGCCAGCAGCTGGCAGGGGAAAAACACTGAAGCTTTCTTT. Protein: CASSWQGKNTEAFF.

This chain connects TRBV5-6 to TRBJ2-1; D gene unclear. Per germline, CDR1 SGHDT and CDR2 YYEEEE. The ends were cut back, 1 base at V and 2 bases at J, with 10 bases in the middle. The length of the CDR3 is 15 residues. The DNA of the CDR3 is TGTGCCAGCAGCTTGCTACGACTCGCCTACAATGAGCAGTTCTTC. It is translated as CASSLLRLAYNEQFF. Full variable domain (rest looked up from reference TRBV5-6 and TRBJ2-1): DAGVTQSPTHLIKTRGQQVTLRCSPKSGHDTVSWYQQALGQGPQFIFQYYEEEERQRGNFPDRFSGHQFPNYSSELNVNALLLGDSALYLCASSLLRLAYNEQFFGPGTRLTVL.

This clone has only a few counts. The J gene is TRBJ1-5, the V gene TRBV7-2, with D tentatively TRBD1 (5 bases). V was pared by 4 bases and J by 7 bases, with 11 bases between. Germline CDR1 SGHTA, CDR2 FQGNSA. CDR3 length equals 13 residues. CDR3 nucleotides: TGTGCCAGCAGCTCCCGACGGGGGCAGCCCCAGCATTTT. This codes for CASSSRRGQPQHF.